The rows below give T cell receptor beta chains drawn from one sample of a study of identical twins. TCRdb reprocessed the 5' RACE reads with MiXCR, giving one entry per CDR3 protein. The sample holds around 490,000 distinct CDR3 sequences, around 15% seen once. These records were also assigned to another study, of yellow fever vaccine responses in identical twins.

Sequenced input: CD4+ T cells sorted from blood. The receptors come from a woman under 30 in good health. Both conserved end residues are part of each CDR3. A D gene is named only where the DNA matches it firmly. The size entry is marked missing in some rows and otherwise reads once, few, many or a size class.

d_gene | j_gene | abundance | v_gene | CDR3aa | CDR3nt
. | TRBJ1-2 | few | TRBV10-3 | CAIRSDRIYGYTF | TGTGCCATCAGGAGCGACAGAATCTATGGCTACACCTTC
TRBD2 | TRBJ2-1 | . | TRBV20-1 | CSARETSVAYNEQFF | TGCAGTGCTAGAGAGACTAGCGTTGCCTACAATGAGCAGTTCTTC
. | TRBJ2-3 | . | TRBV2 | CASSGSGSADTQYF | TGTGCCAGCAGTGGAAGTGGGAGCGCAGATACGCAGTATTTT
TRBD2 | TRBJ2-1 | . | TRBV6-5 | CASSYRGFAGGENEQFF | TGTGCCAGCAGTTACAGGGGGTTTGCGGGAGGTGAGAATGAGCAGTTCTTC
. | TRBJ2-5 | . | TRBV5-1 | CASSLGGSTQETQYF | TGCGCCAGCAGCTTGGGTGGTTCGACCCAAGAGACCCAGTACTTC
. | TRBJ1-4 | . | TRBV12-3/TRBV12-4 | CASSSTALVELFF | TGTGCCAGCAGTTCGACAGCCCTTGTGGAACTGTTTTTT
. | TRBJ1-2 | many | TRBV4-1 | CASSSGGGYTF | TGTGCCAGCAGCTCCGGCGGAGGCTACACCTTC
. | TRBJ2-3 | once | TRBV6-1 | CASSPPTGNTDTQYF | TGTGCCAGCAGCCCCCCGACAGGAAACACAGATACGCAGTATTTT
TRBD1 | TRBJ2-5 | . | TRBV28 | CASRGRQGARETQYF | TGTGCCAGCAGGGGCAGACAGGGGGCGCGGGAGACCCAGTACTTC
. | TRBJ2-1 | . | TRBV12-3/TRBV12-4 | CASTRANSGSEQFF | TGTGCCAGCACCCGGGCGAACTCGGGAAGTGAGCAGTTCTTC
. | TRBJ1-1 | . | TRBV27 | CASSYYSLGRGTEAFF | TGTGCCAGCAGCTACTACTCCTTGGGCAGGGGCACTGAAGCTTTCTTT
TRBD1 | TRBJ2-1 | . | TRBV9 | CASSVGVGGDRGRFGYEQFF | TGTGCCAGCAGCGTAGGGGTAGGAGGAGACAGGGGGCGATTCGGCTATGAGCAGTTCTTC
. | TRBJ1-3 | few | TRBV4-2 | CASSPATAVSSGNTIYF | TGTGCCAGCAGCCCCGCTACGGCGGTCAGCTCTGGAAACACCATATATTTT
TRBD2 | TRBJ2-3 | few | TRBV7-8 | CASSLDTLAGISTDTQYF | TGTGCCAGCAGCTTAGACACTTTAGCGGGGATTAGCACAGATACGCAGTATTTT
. | TRBJ2-5 | few | TRBV14 | CASSQARLLSETQYF | TGTGCCAGCAGCCAAGCACGTCTTTTATCGGAGACCCAGTACTTC
TRBD1 | TRBJ1-1 | few | TRBV12-3/TRBV12-4 | CASSFRDSSTEAFF | TGTGCCAGCAGTTTCCGGGACAGTTCCACTGAAGCTTTCTTT
TRBD2 | TRBJ2-7 | few | TRBV7-8 | CASSSGTSGTYEQYF | TGTGCCAGCAGCTCCGGGACTAGCGGAACCTACGAGCAGTACTTC
TRBD2 | TRBJ2-1 | . | TRBV29-1 | CSVEGLAGLYEQFF | TGCAGCGTTGAAGGACTAGCGGGGTTATATGAGCAGTTCTTC
. | TRBJ2-1 | . | TRBV11-2 | CASSRFGSSYNEQFF | TGTGCCAGCAGCCGATTCGGGAGCTCCTACAATGAGCAGTTCTTC
. | TRBJ2-1 | . | TRBV6-1 | CASSVGELPNNEQFF | TGTGCCAGCAGTGTTGGAGAACTCCCCAACAATGAGCAGTTCTTC
TRBD1 | TRBJ2-1 | few | TRBV6-1 | CASSKGQGMYNEQFF | TGTGCCAGCAGTAAAGGACAGGGGATGTACAATGAGCAGTTCTTC
TRBD1 | TRBJ2-2 | few | TRBV4-1 | CASSLDRAKTGELFF | TGCGCCAGCAGCCTGGACAGGGCCAAAACCGGGGAGCTGTTTTTT
. | TRBJ1-1 | many | TRBV7-8 | CASSAILQGGTEAFF | TGTGCCAGCAGCGCAATTCTCCAGGGTGGCACTGAAGCTTTCTTT
TRBD2 | TRBJ2-3 | . | TRBV7-2 | CASSFGGLAGNGDTQYF | TGTGCCAGCAGCTTTGGGGGACTAGCGGGTAATGGGGATACGCAGTATTTT
. | TRBJ1-1 | . | TRBV10-3 | CAISDGGVMNTEAFF | TGTGCCATCAGTGATGGGGGAGTCATGAACACTGAAGCTTTCTTT
. | TRBJ2-1 | . | TRBV5-1 | CASGVTGTSYNEQFF | TGCGCCAGCGGAGTGACCGGGACATCTTACAATGAGCAGTTCTTC
TRBD2 | TRBJ2-1 | . | TRBV28 | CASSLSSGGIYSEQFF | TGTGCCAGCAGTTTAAGTAGCGGGGGAATCTACAGTGAGCAGTTCTTC
. | TRBJ2-3 | many | TRBV7-2 | CASSLIRGAPDTQYF | TGTGCCAGCAGCTTAATTCGGGGAGCCCCCGATACGCAGTATTTT
. | TRBJ2-3 | . | TRBV6-5 | CASSYSSSGGRNTQYF | TGTGCCAGCAGTTACTCTAGCAGCGGAGGTCGGAATACGCAGTATTTT
. | TRBJ2-3 | . | TRBV5-5 | CASSLNPGDTDTQYF | TGTGCCAGCAGCTTGAACCCTGGGGACACAGATACGCAGTATTTT